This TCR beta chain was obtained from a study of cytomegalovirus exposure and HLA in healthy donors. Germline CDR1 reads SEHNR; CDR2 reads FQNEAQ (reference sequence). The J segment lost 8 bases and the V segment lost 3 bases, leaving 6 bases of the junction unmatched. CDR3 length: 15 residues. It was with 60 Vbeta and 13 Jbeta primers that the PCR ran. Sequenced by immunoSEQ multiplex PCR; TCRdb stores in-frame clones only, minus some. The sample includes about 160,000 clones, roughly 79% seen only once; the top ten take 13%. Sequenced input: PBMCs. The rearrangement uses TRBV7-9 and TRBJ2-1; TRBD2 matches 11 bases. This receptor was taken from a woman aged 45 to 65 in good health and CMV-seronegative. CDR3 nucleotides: TGTGCCAGCAGCTTCCCGGGACTAGCGGTAGATGAGCAGTTCTTC. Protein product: CASSFPGLAVDEQFF.